One sample yielded the 14 T cell receptor beta chains listed below, sequenced in a study of T cells in Graves' hyperthyroidism and ophthalmopathy. Amplification of TCR beta CDR3 regions was performed using RNA transcripts as template. First-round RT-PCR targeting the TCR CDR3 was performed with the HTBI primer set. In TCRdb, the multiplex PCR reads were re-called with MiXCR into one record per CDR3 protein. The sample lists about 380,000 distinct CDR3 sequences; roughly 13% were seen once. Sequenced input: blood. These receptors were obtained from a man younger than 40 with Graves' hyperthyroidism that later progressed to Graves' ophthalmopathy.

This clonotype was observed many times. The chain joins TRBV12-3 or TRBV12-4 to TRBJ2-7, with TRBD2 matching 9 bases. V lost 4 bases and J lost 9; bases outside the gene matches: 7. CDR3 length: 13 amino acids. The CDR3 nucleotides are TGTGCCAGCAGTTCTAGCGGGGCCCTCGGGCAGTACTTC. Amino acids: CASSSSGALGQYF.

The chain couples TRBV12-3 or TRBV12-4 to TRBJ1-5; D unclear. Trimming took 2 bases from V and 7 from J, leaving 12 bases between them. CDR3 size: 14 residues. The CDR3 is CASSLFPRYQPQHF. CDR3 sequence (DNA): TGTGCCAGCAGTTTATTCCCTAGGTACCAGCCCCAGCATTTT.

Remarks on this clonotype: A much larger clonotype is one base distant, so this may be a read error. J is TRBJ2-1 and V is TRBV28; 8 nucleotides line up with TRBD2. CDR3 length: 15 residues. Looked up from germline, CDR1 is MDHEN and CDR2 is SYDVKM. The CDR3 nucleotides read TGTGGCACCAATCCGCGGGGGGCCTACTACAATGAGCAGTTCTTC. Its protein is CGTNPRGAYYNEQFF.

This chain links TRBV18 with TRBJ1-5, with D uncertain. V dropped 1 base and J dropped 2 bases, with 9 bases sitting between them. This CDR3 region has 15 residues. The V gene's germline CDR1 is KGHSH and CDR2 LQKENI. In DNA, the CDR3 is TGTGCCAGCTCACCACAATCAGGAGGCAATCAGCCCCAGCATTTT. Its translation: CASSPQSGGNQPQHF.

The chain links TRBV4-1 to TRBJ1-2; D is perhaps TRBD1 (5 bases). This CDR3 is 15 amino acids long. Germline V gene lookup returns CDR1 MGHRA and CDR2 YSYEKL. The germline V and J ends were trimmed by 2 bases and 2 bases, with 12 bases remaining between them. The CDR3 here is CASSQPTARNYGYTF. DNA for the CDR3: TGCGCCAGCAGCCAACCGACAGCGAGGAACTATGGCTACACCTTC.

This clonotype showed up just a few times. V gene TRBV20-1 combines with J gene TRBJ2-5; 16 bases fit TRBD2. Germline V lookup: CDR1 DFQATT, CDR2 SNEGSKA (reference sequence). The junction had 5 bases not matched to a gene; V was cut back by 1 base and J by 6 bases. This CDR3 region has 16 residues. CDR3 sequence reads: CSARGPGLAGGKTQYF. For the CDR3, the DNA is TGCAGTGCTAGAGGCCCGGGACTAGCGGGGGGGAAGACCCAGTACTTC.

J is TRBJ1-4 and V is TRBV18, with TRBD1 identical over 11 bases. Germline assignment: CDR1 KGHSH and CDR2 LQKENI. This CDR3 is built from 18 residues. After removal of 3 bases from V and 6 bases from J, the junction contained 12 bases not matched to a gene. The CDR3 nucleotides are TGTGCCAGCTCACCGGACGGACGGACAGGGGGCATGGATGAAAAACTGTTTTTT. Translated: CASSPDGRTGGMDEKLFF. Together with reference TRBV18 and TRBJ1-4, the CDR3 gives the full variable domain: NAGVMQNPRHLVRRRGQEARLRCSPMKGHSHVYWYRQLPEEGLKFMVYLQKENIIDESGMPKERFSAEFPKEGPSILRIQQVVRGDSAAYFCASSPDGRTGGMDEKLFFGSGTQLSVL.

This clonotype has only a few counts. The chain has TRBV6-1 and TRBJ1-2; 9 bases align to TRBD1. J lost 3 bases, V lost 5 bases, and 4 bases had no gene match. This CDR3 has 14 amino acids. Germline CDR1 and CDR2: MNHNS and SASEGT. The CDR3 region has the DNA TGTGCCAGCAGTATACAGGGGGCTTACTATGGCTACACCTTC. This encodes CASSIQGAYYGYTF.

At least ten counts were recorded for this clonotype. This chain uses TRBV6-6 with TRBJ2-7; perhaps TRBD2 as D (6 bases). The germline CDR1 and CDR2 sequences are MNHNY and SVGAGI (reference sequence). The CDR3 contains 13 residues. V was shortened by 0 bases and J by 7 bases, with 10 bases between the two germline ends. The CDR3 here is CASSYSVAGEQYF. CDR3 DNA sequence: TGTGCCAGCAGTTACTCGGTTGCGGGGGAGCAGTACTTC.

The J gene is TRBJ2-4, the V gene TRBV7-9; D is undetermined. The CDR3 runs to 17 residues. Germline V gene lookup returns CDR1 SEHNR and CDR2 FQNEAQ (reference sequence). V was pared by 5 bases and J by 0 bases, with 17 bases between. In DNA, the CDR3 is TGTGCCAGCAGCCGGTCAGACGGACCACTAGCCAAAAACATTCAGTACTTC. Its protein product is CASSRSDGPLAKNIQYF.

This clonotype was counted ten times or more. J is TRBJ1-1 and V is TRBV2, with TRBD1 matching over 9 bases. The CDR3 consists of 15 residues. V lost 3 bases, J lost 5 bases, and 7 bases stayed unmatched. Looked up from germline, CDR1 is SNHLY and CDR2 is FYNNEI. CDR3 sequence (DNA): TGTGCCAGCAGTGACCTGGGACAGGGAAGGACTGAAGCTTTCTTT. Translating gives CASSDLGQGRTEAFF.

This clonotype occurred many times. The V and J genes are TRBV2 and TRBJ1-1; 8 positions match TRBD1. Germline V CDR1 and CDR2: SNHLY, FYNNEI. There are 14 residues in the CDR3. V lost 9 bases and J lost 4; bases outside the gene matches: 10. The DNA of the CDR3 is TGTGCCAGTGGGACCGGACAGGGTCGCACTGAAGCTTTCTTT. Translated: CASGTGQGRTEAFF.

This clonotype was seen only a few times. The J gene is TRBJ2-7, the V gene TRBV12-5; 7 bases match TRBD1. The CDR3 loop spans 15 amino acids. J was trimmed by 5 bases and V by 5 bases; bases with no gene match: 12. Germline loops: CDR1 LGHNT, CDR2 FRNRAP. CDR3 sequence (DNA): TGTGCTAGTGGTCTCGGGGCAGGGGGTCCTAACGAGCAGTACTTC. Translation gives CASGLGAGGPNEQYF. The complete variable domain, with remaining parts taken from reference TRBV12-5 and TRBJ2-7, reads DARVTQTPRHKVTEMGQEVTMRCQPILGHNTVFWYRQTMMQGLELLAYFRNRAPLDDSGMPKDRFSAEMPDATLATLKIQPSEPRDSAVYFCASGLGAGGPNEQYFGPGTRLTVT.

This clonotype was seen ten or more times. V usage is TRBV12-3 or TRBV12-4 and J usage is TRBJ2-7; a possible D gene is TRBD2 (5 bases). V lost 5 bases and J lost 2, with 13 bases in between. The length of the CDR3 is 14 residues. The CDR3 is CASSPSGKPYEQYF. The CDR3 DNA sequence: TGTGCCAGCAGTCCAAGCGGCAAACCCTACGAGCAGTACTTC.